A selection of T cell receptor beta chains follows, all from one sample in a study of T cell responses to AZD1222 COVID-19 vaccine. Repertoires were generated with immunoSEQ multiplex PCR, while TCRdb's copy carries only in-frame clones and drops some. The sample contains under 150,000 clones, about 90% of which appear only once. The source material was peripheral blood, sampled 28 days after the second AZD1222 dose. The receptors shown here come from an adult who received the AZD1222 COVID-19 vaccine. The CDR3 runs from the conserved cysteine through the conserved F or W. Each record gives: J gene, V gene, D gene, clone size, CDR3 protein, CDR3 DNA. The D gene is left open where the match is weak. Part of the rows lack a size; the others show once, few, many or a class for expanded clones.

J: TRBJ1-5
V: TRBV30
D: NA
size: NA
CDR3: CAWSITGYNQPQHF
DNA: TGTGCCTGGAGTATAACAGGATACAATCAGCCCCAGCATTTT

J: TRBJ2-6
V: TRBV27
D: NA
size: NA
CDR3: CASSLFSGGGTGNPGANVLTF
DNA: TGTGCCAGCAGTTTATTTTCCGGGGGGGGGACAGGGAACCCTGGGGCCAACGTCCTGACTTTC

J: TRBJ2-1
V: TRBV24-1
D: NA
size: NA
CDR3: CATSDIGGSYNEQFF
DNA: TGTGCCACCAGTGATATCGGGGGCTCCTACAATGAGCAGTTCTTC

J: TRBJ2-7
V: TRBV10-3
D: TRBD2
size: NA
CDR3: CASTDLAGRTPYEQYF
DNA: TGTGCCAGTACGGATTTAGCGGGGAGGACCCCCTACGAGCAGTACTTC

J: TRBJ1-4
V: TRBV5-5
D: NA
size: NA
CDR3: CASSNPWGPNEKLFF
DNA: TGTGCCAGCAGCAACCCTTGGGGTCCTAATGAAAAACTGTTTTTT

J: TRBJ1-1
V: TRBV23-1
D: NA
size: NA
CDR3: CASSKGVEAFF
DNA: TGCGCCAGCAGTAAGGGGGTTGAAGCTTTCTTT

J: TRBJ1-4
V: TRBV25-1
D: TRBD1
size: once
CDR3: CASSTPGQGWPNEKLFF
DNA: TGTGCCAGCAGTACACCGGGACAGGGGTGGCCTAATGAAAAACTGTTTTTT

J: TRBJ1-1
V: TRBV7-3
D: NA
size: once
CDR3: CASSLTGGQGEAFF
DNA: TGTGCCAGCAGCTTAACGGGAGGGCAGGGTGAAGCTTTCTTT

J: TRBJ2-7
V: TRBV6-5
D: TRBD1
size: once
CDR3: CASSYQDRAWEQYF
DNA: TGTGCCAGCAGTTACCAGGACAGGGCCTGGGAGCAGTACTTC

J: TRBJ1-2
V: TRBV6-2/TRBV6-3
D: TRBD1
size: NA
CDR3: CASSSPLLGQGNYGYTF
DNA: TGTGCCAGCAGTTCACCTCTACTAGGACAGGGAAACTATGGCTACACCTTC

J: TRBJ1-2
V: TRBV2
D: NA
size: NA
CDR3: CASLDSPNYGYTF
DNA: TGTGCCAGTTTGGACAGCCCAAACTATGGCTACACCTTC

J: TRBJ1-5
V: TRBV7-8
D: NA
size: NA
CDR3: CASSERGPIYLMAQHF
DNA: TGTGCCAGCAGCGAAAGAGGTCCAATCTACCTTATGGCCCAGCATTTT

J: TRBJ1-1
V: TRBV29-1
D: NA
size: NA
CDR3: CSVEDPGVIPTEAFF
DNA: TGCAGCGTTGAAGATCCGGGCGTTATCCCTACTGAAGCTTTCTTT

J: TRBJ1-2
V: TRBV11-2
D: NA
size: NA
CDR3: CASSLVGGGSTYNYGYTF
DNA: TGTGCCAGCAGCTTAGTAGGGGGAGGCAGCACTTATAACTATGGCTACACCTTC

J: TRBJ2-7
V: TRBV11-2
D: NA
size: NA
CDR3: CASSPLTSYEQYF
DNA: TGTGCCAGCAGTCCTTTAACCTCCTACGAGCAGTACTTC

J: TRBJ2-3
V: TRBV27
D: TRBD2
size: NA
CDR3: CASSRPGLAGVGDTQYF
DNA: TGTGCCAGCAGTAGGCCGGGACTAGCGGGGGTAGGAGATACGCAGTATTTT

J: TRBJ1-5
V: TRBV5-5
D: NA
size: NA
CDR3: CASSLHGGINQPQHF
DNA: TGTGCCAGCAGCCTCCACGGGGGGATCAATCAGCCCCAGCATTTT

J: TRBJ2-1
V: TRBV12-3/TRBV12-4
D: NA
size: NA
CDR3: CASRERGNEQFF
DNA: TGTGCCAGCAGAGAGAGGGGGAATGAGCAGTTCTTC

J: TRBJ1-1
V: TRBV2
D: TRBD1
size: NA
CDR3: CASGQDSNTEAFF
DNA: TGTGCCAGCGGACAGGACTCTAACACTGAAGCTTTCTTT

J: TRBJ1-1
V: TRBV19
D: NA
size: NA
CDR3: CASNGVGRTEAFF
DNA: TGTGCCAGTAACGGGGTAGGACGGACTGAAGCTTTCTTT

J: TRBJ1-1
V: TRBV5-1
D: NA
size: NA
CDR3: CASSLSSWGDTEAFF
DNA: TGCGCCAGCAGCTTGTCGTCGTGGGGGGACACTGAAGCTTTCTTT

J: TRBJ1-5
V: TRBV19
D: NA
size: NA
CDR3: CASSRVGNQPQHF
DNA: TGTGCCAGTAGTAGAGTGGGCAATCAGCCCCAGCATTTT

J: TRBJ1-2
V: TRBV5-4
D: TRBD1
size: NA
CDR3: CASRPTIQPGQARYGYTF
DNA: TGTGCCAGCCGACCGACGATCCAACCGGGACAGGCCCGCTATGGCTACACCTTC

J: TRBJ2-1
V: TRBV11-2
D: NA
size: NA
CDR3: CASSLGVLSSYNEQFF
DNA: TGTGCCAGCAGCTTAGGTGTGTTATCCTCCTACAATGAGCAGTTCTTC

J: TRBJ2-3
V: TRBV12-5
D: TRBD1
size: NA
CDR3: CASGWGQGGTDTQYF
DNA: TGTGCTAGTGGTTGGGGACAGGGAGGCACAGATACGCAGTATTTT

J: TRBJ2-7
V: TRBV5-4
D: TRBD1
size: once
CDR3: CASAGTANQQYF
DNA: TGTGCCAGCGCCGGGACAGCCAACCAGCAGTACTTC

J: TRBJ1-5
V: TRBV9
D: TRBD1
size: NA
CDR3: CASSVGDRDNQPQHF
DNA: TGTGCCAGCAGCGTGGGGGACAGGGACAATCAGCCCCAGCATTTT

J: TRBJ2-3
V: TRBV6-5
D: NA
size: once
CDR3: CASSLRGVGTDTQYF
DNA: TGTGCCAGCAGCCTCAGGGGGGTTGGGACAGATACGCAGTATTTT

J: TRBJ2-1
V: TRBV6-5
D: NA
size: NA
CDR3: CASWSGLNLYNEQFF
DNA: TGTGCCAGCTGGTCGGGACTCAACCTTTACAATGAGCAGTTCTTC

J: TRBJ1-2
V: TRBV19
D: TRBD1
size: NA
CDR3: CASSTRQGANYGYTF
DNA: TGTGCCAGTAGTACCCGACAGGGAGCTAACTATGGCTACACCTTC

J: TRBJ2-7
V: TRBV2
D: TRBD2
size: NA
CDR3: CASGIPGLAGHEQYF
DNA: TGTGCCAGCGGCATACCGGGACTAGCGGGACACGAGCAGTACTTC

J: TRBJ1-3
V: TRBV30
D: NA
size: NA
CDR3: CAWSIDSGNTIYF
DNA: TGTGCCTGGAGCATAGACTCTGGAAACACCATATATTTT

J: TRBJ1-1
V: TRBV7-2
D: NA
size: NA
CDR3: CASSLGPQGSTEAFF
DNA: TGTGCCAGCAGCTTAGGCCCCCAAGGGAGCACTGAAGCTTTCTTT

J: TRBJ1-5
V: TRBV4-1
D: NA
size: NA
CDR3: CASSQDNRVLQPQHF
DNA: TGCGCCAGCAGCCAAGACAATAGAGTTTTGCAGCCCCAGCATTTT

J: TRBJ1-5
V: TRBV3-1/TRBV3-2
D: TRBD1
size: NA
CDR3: CASSLTTGFQPQHF
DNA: TGTGCCAGCAGCCTCACGACAGGGTTTCAGCCCCAGCATTTT

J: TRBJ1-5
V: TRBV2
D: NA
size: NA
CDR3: CASSELRGNQPQHF
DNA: TGTGCCAGCAGTGAACTCAGGGGCAATCAGCCCCAGCATTTT